This TCR beta chain was obtained from a study of glioma-infiltrating T cells. Amplification of TCR alpha and beta CDR3 regions from RNA used iRepertoire nested multiplex PCR. TCRdb processed the multiplex PCR reads anew with MiXCR; each CDR3 protein has one entry. The data show about 380,000 distinct CDR3 sequences, more than 35% seen once. This clonotype was seen only a few times. The V and J ends lost 7 bases and 7 bases respectively, with 16 bases between them. This CDR3 has 13 residues. CDR1 is MNHEY, CDR2 SMNVEV, per germline (reference sequence). This chain uses TRBV27 with TRBJ1-2; D remains ambiguous. The sample taken for sequencing was glioma tissue, nonneoplastic brain tissue, or PBMCs (not recorded which). This clonotype originated in a human donor with low-grade glioma or glioblastoma, undergoing nonglioma brain surgery, or in good health (not recorded which). The CDR3 spells CASNPRPGSGYTF. The CDR3 DNA is TGTGCCAGCAATCCTCGACCGGGAAGTGGCTACACCTTC.